Listed below are T cell receptor beta chains from one sample, sequenced in a study of blood T cells in healthy people across ages. Using its own MiXCR run on the 5' RACE reads, TCRdb lists one record per CDR3 protein. Here the sample spans around 1,000,000 distinct CDR3 sequences, roughly 24% being singletons. This sample also appeared in a second study, on T cells of mothers and their children.

Source material: blood. These receptors came from a girl aged 2-10 years in good health. CDR3s include the opening cysteine and the closing phenylalanine or tryptophan. Only part of the rows carry a size: once, few, many, or a class if the clone is expanded.

size,V,CDR3
few,TRBV29-1,CSVGPTLSGANVLTF
few,TRBV5-1,CASRRPETQYF
NA,TRBV5-6,CASRPQGWDTEAFF
few,TRBV7-3,CANSPRPGGEQFF
few,TRBV19,CASSIFEGNSPLHF
few,TRBV4-3,CASSQYGTGGITGYYEQYF
few,TRBV24-1,CAPIEAGLTQPQHF
NA,TRBV6-6,CASSSAQPIYGYTF
NA,TRBV20-1,CSAPTGLTDTQYF
NA,TRBV20-1,CSALFSIGTSGPNEQFF
NA,TRBV4-2,CASSQNFQGLETQYF
NA,TRBV27,CASSSGLAGDLIQYF
NA,TRBV4-3,CASSQGAVNSPLHF
NA,TRBV7-9,CASSLVAGNQETQYF
few,TRBV6-2/TRBV6-3,CASTSGSTVNEQYF
few,TRBV13,CASSATGQGQETQYF
NA,TRBV11-2,CASSFGGFDEKLFF
few,TRBV2,CASSEEGLYQETQYF
few,TRBV27,CASSPTGAANYGYTF
NA,TRBV28,CASSAPREKEETQYF
few,TRBV10-3,CATRGEEEKLFF
few,TRBV4-1,CASSQDTGITDEQYF
NA,TRBV18,CASSGDREGSPLHF
few,TRBV12-3/TRBV12-4,CASTDLRQGRPPGYTF
few,TRBV6-1,CASLWGGEEEQFF
NA,TRBV27,CASSLERGGTQYF